This T cell receptor (beta chain) was recorded in a study of shared clonotypes between healthy human individuals. Study-level results: Relative to memory subsets, naive subsets generally showed larger estimated richness.

This clone has more than one count but fewer than ten. Its target is unknown. In the original workflow: ImmunoSEQ only sent back junction sequences with no quality scores, so filtering was done differently. Libraries were prepared by immunoSEQ multiplex PCR; TCRdb keeps only in-frame clonotypes and omits some of them. Clonal size and the V and J genes are those of that table, whereas D and trimming came from the DNA. The table records hundreds of thousands of clones, around 74% of them present only once. This CDR3 contains 15 residues. Germline lookup yields CDR1 MNHNS and CDR2 SASEGT. V dropped 6 bases and J dropped 5; count of bases not matched to a gene: 6.

The sample taken for sequencing was memory CD4+ T cells sorted from blood. Subset reported: CD45RA-negative fraction. The chain joins TRBV6-1 to TRBJ2-2; TRBD2 agrees at 10 bases. This receptor was identified in a woman in her 30s in good health. This CDR3 reads CASRGGLARTGELFF. For the CDR3, the DNA is TGTGCCAGCAGGGGGGGACTAGCGAGGACCGGGGAGCTGTTTTTT.